The sequence of this T cell receptor (beta chain) was determined in a study of blood T cell repertoires in COVID-19. Study information: The United States, Italy and Spain supplied acute and convalescent COVID-19 samples. PBMCs, B-cell-depleted T cells, or T cells provided the cDNA or gDNA that made up the material.

This CDR3 has 15 amino acids. With V trimmed by 4 bases and J by 4 bases, 4 bases remained unmatched. Germline CDR1 reads WNHNN; CDR2 reads SYGVQD (reference sequence). As handled by the study authors: Reference gene primers were amplified, and this amplification served to estimate nucleated cell counts. Assay: immunoSEQ multiplex PCR; the TCRdb copy retains only in-frame clones and omits some. From that table come the V and J calls and clone size; the DNA was used to work out D and trimming. The table lists about 94,000 clones, around 87% of them singletons. The sequence was collected from a woman at least 80 years old with acute or convalescent COVID-19. What was sequenced was peripheral blood. The chain carries TRBV10-1 and TRBJ2-1; 10 bases align to TRBD1. The CDR3: CASSGRDRGYNEQFF. The CDR3 bases are TGCGCCAGCAGTGGTCGGGACAGGGGATACAATGAGCAGTTCTTC.